The rows below give T cell receptor beta chains drawn from one sample of a study of CD8+CD57+ T cells in acquired aplastic anemia. TCRdb used MiXCR to reprocess the reads, holding one entry per CDR3 protein. This table holds under 350,000 distinct CDR3 sequences, about 50% found once. The specimen sequenced was sorted CD4+, CD8+, or CD8+CD57+ T cells (not recorded which) from PBMCs. These receptor sequences come from a human donor with aplastic anemia. The CDR3 runs from the conserved cysteine through the conserved F or W. Each record gives: J gene, clone size, V gene, D gene, CDR3 DNA, CDR3 protein. The D gene is left open where the match is weak. Part of the rows lack a size; the others show once, few, many or a class for expanded clones.

>TRBJ2-1|many|TRBV5-1|TRBD2
TGCGCCAGCAGCTCTTTAGCGGGGGGAACATACAATGAGCAGTTCTTC
CASSSLAGGTYNEQFF
>TRBJ2-3|NA|TRBV29-1|TRBD1
TGCAGCGTCCCGGACAGGGGAGGCACAGATACGCAGTATTTT
CSVPDRGGTDTQYF
>TRBJ2-5|many|TRBV24-1|NA
TGTGCCACCAGTTCAGGAGGGACGGGTGGAGAGACCCAGTACTTC
CATSSGGTGGETQYF
>TRBJ2-3|many|TRBV12-3/TRBV12-4|TRBD1
TGTGCCAGCAGTAGGACAGGGGGCTCTAATACGCAGTATTTT
CASSRTGGSNTQYF
>TRBJ1-5|many|TRBV4-1|TRBD1
TGCGCCAGCAGCCGAGGACAGGATGGCAATCAGCCCCAGCATTTT
CASSRGQDGNQPQHF
>TRBJ2-5|NA|TRBV6-6|TRBD2
TGTGCCAGCAGTGTGCGACTAGGGACTAGCCGAGAGACCCAGTACTTC
CASSVRLGTSRETQYF
>TRBJ2-1|few|TRBV7-9|TRBD2
TGTGCCAGCAGCCCGTTGCAAACGGGAGGGGATGAGCAGTTCTTC
CASSPLQTGGDEQFF
>TRBJ2-1|NA|TRBV5-1|NA
TGCGCCAGCAGCTTGGGCCAGGAACACAATGAGCAGTTCTTC
CASSLGQEHNEQFF
>TRBJ2-3|NA|TRBV29-1|TRBD2
TGCAGCGTCGGACTAGCGGGGGCCAGCACAGATACGCAGTATTTT
CSVGLAGASTDTQYF
>TRBJ2-1|NA|TRBV24-1|NA
TGTGCCACCCGTGCGGGCGGTGAGCAGCTCTTC
CATRAGGEQLF
>TRBJ2-7|NA|TRBV2|NA
TGTGCCAGCATGGTGCGTGAGAACGAGCAGTACTTC
CASMVRENEQYF